This TCR beta chain was retrieved from a study of blood T cell repertoires in COVID-19. Study context: Whether acute or convalescent, the COVID-19 samples came from the United States, Italy and Spain. T cells, B-cell-depleted T cells, or PBMCs supplied cDNA or gDNA.

Seattle researchers signed up patients amid active infection and tracked them longitudinally. In the study's own analysis: Counts of nucleated cells, estimated from reference gene primer amplification, were obtained. The repertoire was sequenced with immunoSEQ multiplex PCR; TCRdb's copy has only in-frame clones and lacks some. V, J and clone size derive from that table, while D and trimming were established from the DNA sequence. In the table there are fewer than 250,000 clones, 85% to 95% of which are singletons. Germline V gene data show CDR1 as MGHRA and CDR2 as YSYEKL. CDR3 length: 15 residues. The ends lost 2 bases at V and 3 bases at J; junction bases unmatched: 6.

The source is a man aged 25 to 45 with COVID-19, enrolled during active disease. Sequencing used peripheral blood. The J gene is TRBJ2-7, the V gene TRBV4-1; TRBD1 agrees at 8 bases. The CDR3: CASSQSAGGGYEQYF. The DNA for the CDR3 is TGCGCCAGCAGCCAATCGGCAGGGGGCGGCTACGAGCAGTACTTC.